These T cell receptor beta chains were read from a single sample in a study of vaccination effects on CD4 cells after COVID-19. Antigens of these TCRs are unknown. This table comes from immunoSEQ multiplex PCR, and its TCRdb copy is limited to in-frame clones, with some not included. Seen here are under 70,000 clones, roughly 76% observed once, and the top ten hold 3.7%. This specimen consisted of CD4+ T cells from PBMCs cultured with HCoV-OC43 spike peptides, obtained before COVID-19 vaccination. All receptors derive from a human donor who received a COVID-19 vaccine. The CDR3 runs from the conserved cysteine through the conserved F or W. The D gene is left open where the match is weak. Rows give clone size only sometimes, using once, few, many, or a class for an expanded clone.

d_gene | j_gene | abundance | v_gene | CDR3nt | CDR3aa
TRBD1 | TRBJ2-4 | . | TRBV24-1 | TGTGCCACCAGTGACGGCGGGACAGGTGGGGACATTCAGTACTTC | CATSDGGTGGDIQYF
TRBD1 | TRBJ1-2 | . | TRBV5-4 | TGTGCCAGCAGGAAAACAGGGGAATCCTATGGCTACACCTTC | CASRKTGESYGYTF
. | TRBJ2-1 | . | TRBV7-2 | TGTGCCAGCAGCCCCAAAACGGCCTACAATGAGCAGTTCTTC | CASSPKTAYNEQFF
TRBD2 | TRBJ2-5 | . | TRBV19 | TGTGCCAGTAGTATCTCTAGCGGGGGTTCGGAGACCCAGTACTTC | CASSISSGGSETQYF
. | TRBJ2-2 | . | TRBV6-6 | TGTGCCAGCATCTATGGGGGCACCGGGGAGCTGTTTTTT | CASIYGGTGELFF
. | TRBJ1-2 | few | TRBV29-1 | TGCAGCGTTGAAGATTATGGCTACACCTTC | CSVEDYGYTF
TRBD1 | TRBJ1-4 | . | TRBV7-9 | TGTGCCAGCACCTGGACAGGGACAACTAATGAAAAACTGTTTTTT | CASTWTGTTNEKLFF
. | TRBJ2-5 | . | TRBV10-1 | TGCGCCAGCAGTGAGAGGGATGGACCTCAAGAGACCCAGTACTTC | CASSERDGPQETQYF
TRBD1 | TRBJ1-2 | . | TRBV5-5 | TGTGCCAGCAGCTTGGAGGACAGGGCAGCGGGTGGCTACACCTTC | CASSLEDRAAGGYTF
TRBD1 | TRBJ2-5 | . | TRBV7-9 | TGTGCCAGCAGTCACCGGGACAGGGTGGAGACCCAGTACTTC | CASSHRDRVETQYF
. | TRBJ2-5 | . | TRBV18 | TGTGCCAGCTCACAAGGACAGCAAGAGACCCAGTACTTC | CASSQGQQETQYF
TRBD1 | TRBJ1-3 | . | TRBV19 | TGTGCCAGTAGCTTTACAGGGGCTGGAAACACCATATATTTT | CASSFTGAGNTIYF
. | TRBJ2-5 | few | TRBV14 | TGTGCCAGCAGCCCGGGGACACCCCGGGTAGAGACCCAGTACTTC | CASSPGTPRVETQYF
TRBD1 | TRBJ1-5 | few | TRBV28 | TGTGCCAGCAGTTCGACAGGGGTTAATCAGCCCCAGCATTTT | CASSSTGVNQPQHF
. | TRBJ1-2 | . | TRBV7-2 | TGTGCCAGCAGCATAAGAATCGCCGGTGGAGGCTACACCTTC | CASSIRIAGGGYTF
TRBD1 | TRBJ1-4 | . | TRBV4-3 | TGCGCCAGCAGCTATACCGGGACAGGGGGCGAAAAACTGTTTTTT | CASSYTGTGGEKLFF
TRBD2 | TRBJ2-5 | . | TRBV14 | TGTGCCAGCAGCGACCACCGCAGACTAGCGGGGACTCAAGAGACCCAGTACTTC | CASSDHRRLAGTQETQYF
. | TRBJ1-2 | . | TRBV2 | TGTGCCAGCAGTGACGATCGGGGGGAGCTGCACTATGGCTACACCTTC | CASSDDRGELHYGYTF
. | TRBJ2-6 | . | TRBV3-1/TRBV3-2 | TGTGCCAGCAGCCAAAGGGTTTTCTCTGGGGCCAACGTCCTGACTTTC | CASSQRVFSGANVLTF
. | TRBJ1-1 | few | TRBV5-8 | TGTGCCAGCAGCTTTTCCAGGGCGAAGAACACTGAAGCTTTCTTT | CASSFSRAKNTEAFF
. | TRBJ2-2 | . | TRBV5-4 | TGTGCCAGCAGCTTGATGGAACAAAACACCGGGGAGCTGTTTTTT | CASSLMEQNTGELFF
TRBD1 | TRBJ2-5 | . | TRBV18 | TGTGCCAGCTCACCACGGGGACAGGGGGACCAAGAGACCCAGTACTTC | CASSPRGQGDQETQYF
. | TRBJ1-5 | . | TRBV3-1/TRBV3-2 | TGTGCCAGCAGCCAAGACAGGGATCAGCCCCAGCATTTT | CASSQDRDQPQHF
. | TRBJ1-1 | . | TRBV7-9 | TGTGCCAGCAGTTTAGGGGTGACTGAAGCTTTCTTT | CASSLGVTEAFF
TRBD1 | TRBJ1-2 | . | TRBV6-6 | TGTGCCAGCAGTGAGTCTGACAGGGTGGCCGGCTACACCTTC | CASSESDRVAGYTF
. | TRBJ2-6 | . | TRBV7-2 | TGTGCCAGCAGCGGAGGAGGCTCTGGGGCCAACGTCCTGACTTTC | CASSGGGSGANVLTF
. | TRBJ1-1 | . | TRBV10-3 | TGTGCCATCAGTGAGACGGGGAAGAACACTGAAGCTTTCTTT | CAISETGKNTEAFF
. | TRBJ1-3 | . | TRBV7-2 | TGTGCCAGCAGCTTACGGGACGTCTCTTCGGGAAACACCATATATTTT | CASSLRDVSSGNTIYF
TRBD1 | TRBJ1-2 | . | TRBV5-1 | TGCGCCAGCAGCCTGGGACAGAGCTATGGCTACACCTTC | CASSLGQSYGYTF
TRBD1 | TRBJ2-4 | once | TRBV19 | TGTGCCAGTACCACCGGGACAGGTCAAAACATTCAGTACTTC | CASTTGTGQNIQYF
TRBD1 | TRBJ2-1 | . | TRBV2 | TGTGCCAGCAGATCGACAGGGGGCCCCTACAATGAGCAGTTCTTC | CASRSTGGPYNEQFF
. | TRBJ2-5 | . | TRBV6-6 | TGTGCCAGCAGACGAACCGCGAACCCACTCCAACAAGAGACCCAGTACTTC | CASRRTANPLQQETQYF
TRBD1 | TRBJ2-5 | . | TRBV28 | TGTGCCAGCAGGTCATTTCAGGGGGCAAAAGAGACCCAGTACTTC | CASRSFQGAKETQYF
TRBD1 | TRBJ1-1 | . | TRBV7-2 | TGTGCCAGCAGCTTAGTAGGGGGGAGAGACAGGGCTATTCTAGCTGAAGCTTTCTTT | CASSLVGGRDRAILAEAFF
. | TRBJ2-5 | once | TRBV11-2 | TGTGCCAGCAGCTATGGGCACAGGCAAGAGACCCAGTACTTC | CASSYGHRQETQYF
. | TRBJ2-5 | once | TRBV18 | TGTGCCAGCTCACCACGGGCAGGGAAGTACCAAGAGACCCAGTACTTC | CASSPRAGKYQETQYF
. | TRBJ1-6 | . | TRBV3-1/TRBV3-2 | TGTGCCAGCAGTGTAGAAAGTTCACCCCTCCACTTT | CASSVESSPLHF
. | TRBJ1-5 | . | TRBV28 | TGTGCCAGCAGGTACGGAGGGGAGCCCCAGCATTTT | CASRYGGEPQHF
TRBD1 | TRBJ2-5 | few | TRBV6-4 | TGTGCCAGCAGCCTCCTACAGGGGGTGGAAGAGACCCAGTACTTC | CASSLLQGVEETQYF
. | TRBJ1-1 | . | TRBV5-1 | TGCGCCAGCAGCCAGCGGGGGCCGGCGGACACTGAAGCTTTCTTT | CASSQRGPADTEAFF
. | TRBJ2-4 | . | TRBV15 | TGTGCCACCAGCAGAGATAGAGGACAGCAAAACATTCAGTACTTC | CATSRDRGQQNIQYF
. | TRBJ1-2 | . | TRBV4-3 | TGCGCCAGCAGCCAAGATATTTGGCGCTATGGCTACACCTTC | CASSQDIWRYGYTF
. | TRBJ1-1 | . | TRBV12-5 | TGTGCTAGTGGTTTGGTATGGGGGGAAACGATCACTGAAGCTTTCTTT | CASGLVWGETITEAFF
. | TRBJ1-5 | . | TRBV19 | TGTGCCAGTAGTATGAGACCTTTTCAGCCCCAGCATTTT | CASSMRPFQPQHF
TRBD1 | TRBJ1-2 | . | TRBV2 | TGTGCCAGCAGTCCCCGGACAGGCTCGAGGCTTTATGGCTACACCTTC | CASSPRTGSRLYGYTF
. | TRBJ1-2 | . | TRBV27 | TGTGCCAGCAGTTTAGGAGGGACAAACTATGGCTACACCTTC | CASSLGGTNYGYTF
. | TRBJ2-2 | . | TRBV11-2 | TGTGCCAGCAACAAAGCGAACACCGGGGAGCTGTTTTTT | CASNKANTGELFF
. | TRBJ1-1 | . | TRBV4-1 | TGCGCCAGCAGCCAAGATCGCGGCACCGGAGGATGGCCGAGGGGGACTGAAGCTTTCTTT | CASSQDRGTGGWPRGTEAFF
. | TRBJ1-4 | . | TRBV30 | TGTGCCTGGACACCTACAGGGTCTCTTCGGGAAAAACTGTTTTTT | CAWTPTGSLREKLFF
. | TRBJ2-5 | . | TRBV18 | TGTGCCAGCTCACCGACAGGGGAGGGCGAGACCCAGTACTTC | CASSPTGEGETQYF
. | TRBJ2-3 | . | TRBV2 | TGTGCCAGCAGTGAGACAGATACGCAGTATTTT | CASSETDTQYF
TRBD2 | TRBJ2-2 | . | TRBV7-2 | TGTGCCAGCAGCTTACAGGCGGGGGGAAATACCGGGGAGCTGTTTTTT | CASSLQAGGNTGELFF
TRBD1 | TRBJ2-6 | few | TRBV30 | TGTGCCTGGAGGGGACAGGGTAGTGGTTGGTCTGGGGCCAACGTCCTGACTTTC | CAWRGQGSGWSGANVLTF
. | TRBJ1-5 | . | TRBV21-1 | TGTGCCAGCAGCATCGGTCAGAAGGTTAGCAATCAGCCCCAGCATTTT | CASSIGQKVSNQPQHF
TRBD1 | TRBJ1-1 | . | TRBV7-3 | TGTGCCAGCAGCTTACAAGGGGGCGGGACTGAAGCTTTCTTT | CASSLQGGGTEAFF
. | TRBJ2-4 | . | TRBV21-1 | TGTGCCAGCAGCAAAAAGGTTACAGGGAATGGAGCCAAAAACATTCAGTACTTC | CASSKKVTGNGAKNIQYF
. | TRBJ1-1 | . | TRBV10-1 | TGCGCCAGCAGACGGATGACGCCAGGTGAAGCTTTCTTT | CASRRMTPGEAFF
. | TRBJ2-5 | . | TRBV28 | TGTGCCAGCAGCGCCTCCTCAGCCCAGTACTTC | CASSASSAQYF
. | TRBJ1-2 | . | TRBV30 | TGTGCCTGGAACCGGGACCGAAGGAATGGCTACACCTTC | CAWNRDRRNGYTF
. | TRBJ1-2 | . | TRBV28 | TGTGCCAGCAGTTTACCACAGGGAAACTATGGCTACACCTTC | CASSLPQGNYGYTF